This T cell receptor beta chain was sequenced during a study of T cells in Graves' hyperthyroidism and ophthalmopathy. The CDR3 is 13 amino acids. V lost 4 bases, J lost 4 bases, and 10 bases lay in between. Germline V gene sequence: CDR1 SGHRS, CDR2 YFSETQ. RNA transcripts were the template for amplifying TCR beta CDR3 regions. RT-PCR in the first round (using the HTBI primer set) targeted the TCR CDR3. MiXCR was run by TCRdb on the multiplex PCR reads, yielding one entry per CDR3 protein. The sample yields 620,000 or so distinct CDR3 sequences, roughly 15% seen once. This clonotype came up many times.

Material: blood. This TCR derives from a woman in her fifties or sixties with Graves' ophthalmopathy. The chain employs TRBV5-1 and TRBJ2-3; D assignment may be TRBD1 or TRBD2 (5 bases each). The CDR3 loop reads CASSPRDPDTQYF. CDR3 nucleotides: TGCGCCAGCAGCCCAAGGGACCCAGATACGCAGTATTTT.